A single sample gave rise to the 2 T cell receptor beta chains below, sequenced in a study of PD-L1 blockade in urothelial cancer. Some clones are missing from TCRdb's copy, which holds only in-frame ones; the method was immunoSEQ multiplex PCR. The sample yields roughly 74,000 clones, about nine tenths seen once. The source material was PBMCs, sampled around atezolizumab (anti-PD-L1) treatment. The receptors were sampled from a woman between 65 and 79 years old with urothelial cancer.

The chain combines TRBV5-1 with TRBJ2-7; TRBD2 agrees at 8 bases. This CDR3 contains 14 residues. Trimming removed 1 base from V and 2 bases from J; junction bases left unmatched: 2. The germline CDR1 and CDR2 sequences are SGHRS and YFSETQ. Here the CDR3 reads CASSLSSGPYEQYF. Here the CDR3 DNA reads TGCGCCAGCAGCTTGTCTAGCGGGCCCTACGAGCAGTACTTC.

This chain connects TRBV10-3 to TRBJ2-7, with 7 bases aligning to TRBD1. The ends lost 2 bases at V and 1 base at J; junction bases unmatched: 2. CDR1 and CDR2 from the germline V gene are ENHRY and SYGVKD. This CDR3 region has 14 residues. CDR3 sequence (DNA): TGTGCCATCAGTGAGAGGGGACAGTCCTACGAGCAGTACTTC. It codes for CAISERGQSYEQYF.